This passage covers 20 T cell receptor beta chains from one sample sequenced in a study of response to subunit inactivated influenza vaccine. TCRdb processed the RT-PCR reads anew with MiXCR; each CDR3 protein has one entry. The sample records 800,000 to 1,000,000 distinct CDR3 sequences, 21% being singletons. Material: PBMCs from blood, obtained 5 days after vaccination. Receptors were obtained from a man aged 45-65 years who received an inactivated influenza vaccine.

The chain is built from TRBV7-2 and TRBJ2-5; D gene ambiguous. In germline, CDR1 is SGHTA, CDR2 FQGNSA. Trimming pared 8 bases from V and 0 bases from J, leaving 13 bases between. The CDR3 is 14 residues long. For the CDR3, the DNA is TGTGCCAGCCTGACCTCCCCCTACCAAGAGACCCAGTACTTC. Its translation: CASLTSPYQETQYF. Based on the CDR3 plus reference TRBV7-2 and TRBJ2-5, the full variable domain is GAGVSQSPSNKVTEKGKDVELRCDPISGHTALYWYRQSLGQGLEFLIYFQGNSAPDKSGLPSDRFSAERTGGSVSTLTIQRTQQEDSAVYLCASLTSPYQETQYFGPGTRLLVL.

This clonotype came up a few times. The J gene is TRBJ1-4, the V gene TRBV6-5; a weak D match, TRBD1 (5 bases). The V gene lost 0 bases and the J gene lost 8 bases, with 13 bases spanning the gap. The CDR3 is 15 amino acids. CDR1 MNHEY and CDR2 SVGAGI come from the germline V gene. This CDR3 reads CASSYSGGTGEKLFF. CDR3 nucleotides: TGTGCCAGCAGTTACTCGGGAGGGACTGGGGAAAAACTGTTTTTT.

The chain joins TRBV4-2 to TRBJ1-2, with TRBD1 matching over 9 bases. The CDR3 sequence is 13 residues long. V gave up 3 bases and J gave up 6 bases; unmatched junction bases: 2. CDR1 and CDR2 from the germline V gene are LGHNA and YNFKEQ. CDR3 in amino acids: CASSHRTGDGYTF. The CDR3 DNA follows: TGTGCCAGCAGCCATAGGACAGGGGATGGCTACACCTTC.

The chain combines TRBV7-8 with TRBJ1-5, with 9 bases lining up with TRBD1. Germline V CDR1 and CDR2: SGHVS, FQNEAQ. The CDR3 sequence is 15 residues long. V lost 2 bases to trimming and J lost 5 bases; unmatched junction nucleotides: 4. The CDR3 DNA sequence: TGTGCCAGCAGCTTATACAGGGGGCAGGATCAGCCCCAGCATTTT. Its protein is CASSLYRGQDQPQHF.

This clonotype has only a few counts. This rearrangement joins TRBV5-1 to TRBJ1-1, with TRBD1 identical over 11 bases. Trimming at V came to 4 bases and at J to 4 bases, leaving 0 bases not matched to a gene. Germline V gene data show CDR1 as SGHRS and CDR2 as YFSETQ. CDR3 length equals 13 residues. CDR3 sequence (DNA): TGCGCCAGCAGCGGACAGGGGGCCACTGAAGCTTTCTTT. Amino acid sequence: CASSGQGATEAFF.

The gene calls are TRBV4-3 and TRBJ2-2, with D perhaps matching TRBD2 (5 bases). Germline lookup yields CDR1 LGHNA and CDR2 YSLEER. The CDR3 runs to 16 residues. Trimming pared 0 bases from V and 4 bases from J, leaving 12 bases between. CDR3 loop: CASSQDEGRGTGELFF. As DNA, the CDR3 is TGCGCCAGCAGCCAAGATGAGGGTCGAGGCACCGGGGAGCTGTTTTTT.

The table lists this clonotype with a few counts. The genes are TRBV10-3 and TRBJ2-7; possible D gene TRBD2, 5 bases. CDR1 is ENHRY, CDR2 SYGVKD, per germline. This CDR3 is 15 amino acids long. Trimming removed 0 bases from V and 3 bases from J, with 12 bases in between. The CDR3 sequence: CAISESSLAHYEQYF. The CDR3, as DNA: TGTGCCATCAGTGAGTCGAGTCTAGCCCACTACGAGCAGTACTTC.

This clonotype was observed a handful of times. J is TRBJ2-3 and V is TRBV6-2 or TRBV6-3; no clear D. The CDR3 totals 14 residues. Germline CDR1 is MNHEY and CDR2 is SVGEGT. Trimming took off 5 bases at V and 4 bases at J, with 13 bases between the two ends. CDR3 DNA sequence: TGTGCCAGCAGTCAACCTTCGACCCCAGATACGCAGTATTTT. Its protein is CASSQPSTPDTQYF.

This clonotype showed up just a few times. The J gene is TRBJ2-1, the V gene TRBV24-1, with D possibly TRBD2 on 5 matching bases. The germline V gene encodes CDR1 KGHDR and CDR2 SFDVKD. V gave up 0 bases and J gave up 13 bases, with 15 bases separating them. The CDR3 totals 14 residues. CDR3: CATSDLWLAGGQFF. CDR3 DNA: TGTGCCACCAGTGATTTGTGGCTTGCCGGAGGACAGTTCTTC.

V gene TRBV5-1 combines with J gene TRBJ2-7; 7 bases fit TRBD2. The germline V gene encodes CDR1 SGHRS and CDR2 YFSETQ. V dropped 3 bases and J dropped 7; count of bases not matched to a gene: 7. The CDR3 has 13 amino acids. The chain's CDR3 is CASSSTLAEEQYF. CDR3 bases: TGCGCCAGCAGCTCGACGCTAGCGGAGGAGCAGTACTTC. Drawing the rest from reference TRBV5-1 and TRBJ2-7, the complete variable domain is KAGVTQTPRYLIKTRGQQVTLSCSPISGHRSVSWYQQTPGQGLQFLFEYFSETQRNKGNFPGRFSGRQFSNSRSEMNVSTLELGDSALYLCASSSTLAEEQYFGPGTRLTVT.

The rearrangement uses TRBV20-1 and TRBJ2-3; D is possibly TRBD2 (5 bases). The CDR3 spans 14 residues. V lost 2 bases to trimming and J lost 2 bases, with 11 bases between them. Per germline, CDR1 DFQATT and CDR2 SNEGSKA (reference sequence). The CDR3 DNA follows: TGCAGTGCTAGACGCCGGGGTGACACAGATACGCAGTATTTT. As protein: CSARRRGDTDTQYF.

The CDR3, as DNA: TGTGCCAGCAGTTTATGGCGGGACAGCACAGATACGCAGTATTTT. It codes for CASSLWRDSTDTQYF. The chain couples TRBV28 to TRBJ2-3, with D tentatively TRBD2 (6 bases). The V end was cut by 0 bases, the J end by 0 bases, with 7 bases between. The germline gives CDR1 MDHEN, CDR2 SYDVKM. The CDR3 extends over 15 amino acids. The complete variable domain, with remaining parts taken from reference TRBV28 and TRBJ2-3, reads DVKVTQSSRYLVKRTGEKVFLECVQDMDHENMFWYRQDPGLGLRLIYFSYDVKMKEKGDIPEGYSVSREKKERFSLILESASTNQTSMYLCASSLWRDSTDTQYFGPGTRLTVL.

This sequence joins TRBV12-3 or TRBV12-4 and TRBJ2-6, with 12 nucleotides matching TRBD1. J was trimmed by 2 bases and V by 3 bases; bases with no gene match: 2. This CDR3 has 17 residues. This CDR3 is CASSLGTGGPGANVLTF. The CDR3 DNA follows: TGTGCCAGCAGTTTGGGGACAGGGGGCCCTGGGGCCAACGTCCTGACTTTC.

In its sample, this clonotype was seen a few times. The chain has TRBV7-2 and TRBJ1-4; D perhaps matches TRBD1 (6 bases). Germline-derived CDR1 and CDR2 are SGHTA and FQGNSA. The CDR3 runs to 15 residues. The ends were cut back, 3 bases at V and 8 bases at J, with 16 bases in the middle. CDR3 sequence reads: CASSFRQARKEKLFF. In DNA form, the CDR3 reads TGTGCCAGCAGCTTCAGACAGGCACGGAAAGAAAAACTGTTTTTT.

This clonotype was seen a handful of times. CDR3 amino acids: CASSLVYSGGQETQYF. CDR3 in DNA: TGTGCCAGCAGTTTAGTTTACAGCGGCGGGCAAGAGACCCAGTACTTC. The chain uses TRBV12-3 or TRBV12-4 and TRBJ2-5, with D possibly being TRBD2 (5 bases). V was trimmed by 1 base and J by 2 bases, leaving 14 bases between them. CDR3 size: 16 residues.

Comment on this clonotype: Given a much more abundant clone one base away, this may be a read error. This chain links TRBV12-3 or TRBV12-4 with TRBJ2-2; 8 bases align to TRBD2. The CDR3 is 15 residues long. V trimming: 7 bases; J trimming: 4 bases; junction bases outside the gene matches: 8. CDR3 sequence (DNA): TGTGCCAGCACCCACGGGGGGGCGCGCACCGGGGAGCTGTTTTTT. Its protein product is CASTHGGARTGELFF.

The V gene is TRBV9, the J gene TRBJ2-1; TRBD1 might be the D (5 bases). The CDR3 is made up of 12 amino acids. Between the trimmed V and J ends, which lost 5 bases and 8 bases, there was a span of 11 bases. Looked up from germline, CDR1 is SGDLS and CDR2 is YYNGEE. The DNA of the CDR3 is TGTGCCAGCAGACAGGTATTTGATGAGCAGTTCTTC. The encoded protein is CASRQVFDEQFF.

V usage is TRBV5-1 and J usage is TRBJ1-2; D unclear. The V gene lost 4 bases and the J gene lost 4 bases, with 23 bases spanning the gap. The CDR3 contains 17 residues. Germline V gene lookup returns CDR1 SGHRS and CDR2 YFSETQ. In DNA, the CDR3 is TGCGCCAGCAGCCCCTGGGGTGCCAGCCAACACACCTATGGCTACACCTTC. Translation: CASSPWGASQHTYGYTF.

This sequence joins TRBV4-3 and TRBJ1-3; D ambiguous. Germline V gene lookup returns CDR1 LGHNA and CDR2 YSLEER. V lost 0 bases and J lost 3, with 9 bases in between. This CDR3 contains 15 residues. The CDR3 region is CASSQERKHGNTIYF. The CDR3, as DNA: TGCGCCAGCAGCCAAGAGCGGAAACATGGAAACACCATATATTTT.

This clonotype turned up a few times. This chain joins TRBV4-3 and TRBJ2-7; 8 nucleotides align to TRBD1. The CDR3 length is 15 residues. J lost 3 bases, V lost 1 base, and 5 bases had no gene match. Germline V CDR1 and CDR2: LGHNA, YSLEER. CDR3 region: CASSQGHGQGYEQYF. CDR3 in DNA: TGCGCCAGCAGCCAAGGTCACGGACAGGGCTACGAGCAGTACTTC.